The 8 T cell receptor beta chains in this list originate from one sample, sequenced in a study of blood T cell repertoires in COVID-19. TCRdb keeps only in-frame clones here, not all; method: immunoSEQ multiplex PCR. The sample lists 240,000 or so clones; more than 75% were seen once. Sequenced sample: peripheral blood. The receptors derive from a man older than 75 with acute or convalescent COVID-19.

The chain employs TRBV4-2 and TRBJ2-3, with D perhaps matching TRBD1 (6 bases). This CDR3 is 17 amino acids long. V lost 4 bases and J 4 bases, leaving 21 bases between the germline ends. Germline CDR1 LGHNA, CDR2 YNFKEQ. CDR3 nucleotide sequence: TGTGCCAGCAGCCCTTCAACCGGGACAAGTCGGGCAGATACGCAGTATTTT. Protein sequence: CASSPSTGTSRADTQYF.

The chain couples TRBV5-8 to TRBJ2-5, with 8 positions matching TRBD1. The trim removed 4 bases at V and 10 bases at J, leaving 9 bases unmatched. The CDR3 runs to 13 residues. CDR1 is SGHTS, CDR2 YDEGEE, per germline. CDR3 nucleotides: TGTGCCAGCAGCGCTGGGACAGGACCAAGCCAGTACTTC. Translation: CASSAGTGPSQYF.

The V call is TRBV2, the J call TRBJ2-1; 13 bases match TRBD2. The CDR3 sequence is 16 residues long. Germline V gene sequence: CDR1 SNHLY, CDR2 FYNNEI. V lost 7 bases to trimming and J lost 10 bases; unmatched junction nucleotides: 13. The CDR3 DNA reads as TGTGCCAGCAACCCCTTTACTAGCGGGAGGGCGGGGGAGCAGTTCTTC. Its translation: CASNPFTSGRAGEQFF.

J is TRBJ1-3 and V is TRBV5-4, with 7 nucleotides matching TRBD1. The ends lost 1 base at V and 7 bases at J; junction bases unmatched: 2. Germline V CDR1 and CDR2: SGHNT, YYREEE (reference sequence). The CDR3 sequence is 13 residues long. In DNA form, the CDR3 reads TGTGCCAGCAGCTTGAGAGGGGGCAACACCATATATTTT. Protein sequence: CASSLRGGNTIYF.

The chain employs TRBV18 and TRBJ2-4; D is perhaps TRBD1 (5 bases). Germline V gene data show CDR1 as KGHSH and CDR2 as LQKENI. V shed 3 bases and J shed 7 bases, with 19 bases lying between them. The CDR3 is 16 residues long. CDR3 in amino acids: CASSPPMGPRSNIQYF. The CDR3 region has the DNA TGTGCCAGCTCACCCCCCATGGGGCCAAGGTCGAACATTCAGTACTTC. Based on the CDR3 plus reference TRBV18 and TRBJ2-4, the full variable domain is NAGVMQNPRHLVRRRGQEARLRCSPMKGHSHVYWYRQLPEEGLKFMVYLQKENIIDESGMPKERFSAEFPKEGPSILRIQQVVRGDSAAYFCASSPPMGPRSNIQYFGAGTRLSVL.

The table lists this clone with a count of one. The chain joins TRBV5-4 to TRBJ1-4; D may be TRBD1 (5 bases). The germline CDR1 and CDR2 sequences are SGHNT and YYREEE (reference sequence). Trimming left V 4 bases short and J 5 bases short, with 12 bases between. The CDR3 is 14 amino acids. This CDR3 is CASSHTGPNEKLFF. DNA of the CDR3: TGTGCCAGCAGCCATACAGGCCCCAATGAAAAACTGTTTTTT.

The rearrangement uses TRBV5-1 and TRBJ1-5; 11 bases align to TRBD1. From germline, CDR1 is SGHRS and CDR2 YFSETQ. This CDR3 is built from 15 residues. Germline trimming cut 4 bases from V and 6 bases from J; bases unmatched to any gene: 6. The chain's CDR3 is CASSPGTGGRQPQHF. The CDR3 DNA is TGCGCCAGCAGCCCAGGGACAGGGGGACGTCAGCCCCAGCATTTT.

V usage is TRBV7-9 and J usage is TRBJ1-1, with 8 bases that match TRBD1. From germline, CDR1 is SEHNR and CDR2 FQNEAQ (reference sequence). CDR3 length: 15 residues. Germline trimming cut 3 bases from V and 4 bases from J; bases unmatched to any gene: 7. The CDR3, as DNA: TGTGCCAGCAGCTTCCGAGGACAGGGAACCACTGAAGCTTTCTTT. This codes for CASSFRGQGTTEAFF.